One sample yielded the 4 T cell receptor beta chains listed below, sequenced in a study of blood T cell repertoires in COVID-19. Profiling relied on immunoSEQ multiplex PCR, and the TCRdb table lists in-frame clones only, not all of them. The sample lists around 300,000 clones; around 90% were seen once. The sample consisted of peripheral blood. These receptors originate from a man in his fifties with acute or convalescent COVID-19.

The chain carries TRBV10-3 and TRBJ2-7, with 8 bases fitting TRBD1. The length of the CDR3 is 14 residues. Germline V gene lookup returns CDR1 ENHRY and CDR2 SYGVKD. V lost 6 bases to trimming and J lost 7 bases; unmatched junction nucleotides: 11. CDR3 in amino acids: CAISGQGWSGEQYF. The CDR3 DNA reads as TGTGCCATCAGCGGACAGGGATGGTCGGGGGAGCAGTACTTC.

The CDR3 region is CATSLQDRGSTEAFF. In nucleotides, the CDR3 is TGTGCCACCAGCTTACAAGACAGGGGATCCACTGAAGCTTTCTTT. V gene TRBV15 combines with J gene TRBJ1-1, with TRBD1 matching 8 bases. CDR3 length: 15 amino acids. The germline V gene encodes CDR1 LNHNV and CDR2 YYDKDF (reference sequence). V was pared by 5 bases and J by 4 bases, with 9 bases of the junction left unmatched.

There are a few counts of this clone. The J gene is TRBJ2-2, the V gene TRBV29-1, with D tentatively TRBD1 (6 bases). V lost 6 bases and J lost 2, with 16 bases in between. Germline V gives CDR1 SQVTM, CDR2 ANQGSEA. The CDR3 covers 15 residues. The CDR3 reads CSVLWGTINTGELFF. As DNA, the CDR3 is TGCAGCGTCTTGTGGGGGACAATCAACACCGGGGAGCTGTTTTTT.

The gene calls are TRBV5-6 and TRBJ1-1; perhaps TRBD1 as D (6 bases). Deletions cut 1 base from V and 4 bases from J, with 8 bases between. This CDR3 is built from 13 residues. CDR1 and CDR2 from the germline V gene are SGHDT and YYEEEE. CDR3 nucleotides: TGTGCCAGCAGCTTGCTAGGGGGCACTGAAGCTTTCTTT. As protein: CASSLLGGTEAFF.